A single T cell receptor (beta chain) is shown here with its context. The CDR3 runs to 14 residues. V lost 3 bases and J 4 bases, leaving 16 bases between the germline ends. The germline V gene has CDR1 DFQATT and CDR2 SNEGSKA (reference sequence). A J-beta primer mix and a sample-barcoded 5' primer were used in a second PCR of roughly 7 to 12 cycles. Each CDR3 protein gets one entry after TCRdb re-called the 5' RACE reads with MiXCR. The sample carries 910,000 or so distinct CDR3 sequences, approximately 50% recorded once. This entry is derived from a study of blood T cells in healthy people across ages.

The chain joins TRBV20-1 to TRBJ2-7; possibly TRBD1 or TRBD2 for D (6 bases each). Sequenced: blood. This receptor was obtained from a woman aged 55-69 years in good health. In nucleotides, the CDR3 is TGCAGTGCTAGGGGGGGCGCTCCCTTTTACGAGCAGTACTTC. Translated: CSARGGAPFYEQYF.